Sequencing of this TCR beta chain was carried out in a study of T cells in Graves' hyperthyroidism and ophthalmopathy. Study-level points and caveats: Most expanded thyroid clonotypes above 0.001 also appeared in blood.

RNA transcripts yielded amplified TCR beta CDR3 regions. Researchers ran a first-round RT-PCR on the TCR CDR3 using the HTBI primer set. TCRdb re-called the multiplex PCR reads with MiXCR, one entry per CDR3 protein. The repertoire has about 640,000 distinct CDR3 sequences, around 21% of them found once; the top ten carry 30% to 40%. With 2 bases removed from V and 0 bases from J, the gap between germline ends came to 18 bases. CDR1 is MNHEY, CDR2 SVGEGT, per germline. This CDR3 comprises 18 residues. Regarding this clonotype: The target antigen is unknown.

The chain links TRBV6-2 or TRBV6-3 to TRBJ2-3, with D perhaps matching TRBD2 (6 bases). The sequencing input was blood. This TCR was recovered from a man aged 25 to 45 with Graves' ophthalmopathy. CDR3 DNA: TGTGCCAGCAGTTACGATTTAACGGGACTCTCTAGCACAGATACGCAGTATTTT. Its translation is CASSYDLTGLSSTDTQYF.